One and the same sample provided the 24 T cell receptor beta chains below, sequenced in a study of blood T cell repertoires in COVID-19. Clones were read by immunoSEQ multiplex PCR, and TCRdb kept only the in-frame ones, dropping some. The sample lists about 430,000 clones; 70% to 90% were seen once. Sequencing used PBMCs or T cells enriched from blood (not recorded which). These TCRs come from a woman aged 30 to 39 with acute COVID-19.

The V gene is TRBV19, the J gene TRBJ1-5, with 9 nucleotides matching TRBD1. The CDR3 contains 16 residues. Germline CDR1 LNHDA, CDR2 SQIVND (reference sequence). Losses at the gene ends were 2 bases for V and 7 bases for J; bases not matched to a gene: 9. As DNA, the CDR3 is TGTGCCAGTAGTATAATTTGGGACAGGGTGCGACAGCCCCAGCATTTT. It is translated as CASSIIWDRVRQPQHF.

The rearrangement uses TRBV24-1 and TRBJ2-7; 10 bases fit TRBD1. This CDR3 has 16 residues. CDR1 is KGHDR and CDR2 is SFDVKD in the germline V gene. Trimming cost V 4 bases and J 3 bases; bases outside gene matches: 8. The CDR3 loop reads CATSDSRQGAFYEQYF. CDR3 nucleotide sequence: TGTGCCACCAGTGACTCCCGACAGGGGGCCTTCTACGAGCAGTACTTC.

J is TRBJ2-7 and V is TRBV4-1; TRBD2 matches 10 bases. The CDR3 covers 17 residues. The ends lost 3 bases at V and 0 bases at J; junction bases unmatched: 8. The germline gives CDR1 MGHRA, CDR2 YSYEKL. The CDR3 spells CASSQEVGTSVSYEQYF. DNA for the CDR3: TGCGCCAGCAGCCAGGAGGTAGGGACTAGCGTCTCCTACGAGCAGTACTTC.

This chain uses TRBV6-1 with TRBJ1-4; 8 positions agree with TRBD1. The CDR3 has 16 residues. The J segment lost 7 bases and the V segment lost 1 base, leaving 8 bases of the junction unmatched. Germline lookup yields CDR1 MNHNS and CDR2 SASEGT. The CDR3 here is CASSEVPRGRGEKLFF. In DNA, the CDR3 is TGTGCCAGCAGTGAAGTTCCCAGGGGGCGAGGTGAAAAACTGTTTTTT.

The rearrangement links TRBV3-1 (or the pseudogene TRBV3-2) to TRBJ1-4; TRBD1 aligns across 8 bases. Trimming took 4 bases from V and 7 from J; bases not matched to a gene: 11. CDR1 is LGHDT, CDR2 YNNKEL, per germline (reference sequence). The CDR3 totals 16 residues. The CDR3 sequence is CASSPLGQGGSEKLFF. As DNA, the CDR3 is TGTGCCAGCAGCCCCCTAGGACAGGGCGGAAGTGAAAAACTGTTTTTT.

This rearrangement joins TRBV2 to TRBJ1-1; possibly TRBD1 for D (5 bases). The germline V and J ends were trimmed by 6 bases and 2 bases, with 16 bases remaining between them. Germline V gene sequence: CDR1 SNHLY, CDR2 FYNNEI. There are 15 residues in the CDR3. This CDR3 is CASREQVFLNTEAFF. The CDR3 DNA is TGTGCCAGCAGGGAACAGGTCTTCCTTAACACTGAAGCTTTCTTT.

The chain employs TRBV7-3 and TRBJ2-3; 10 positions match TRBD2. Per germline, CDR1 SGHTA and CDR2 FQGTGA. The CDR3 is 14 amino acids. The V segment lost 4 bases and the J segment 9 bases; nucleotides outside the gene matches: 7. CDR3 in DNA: TGTGCCAGCAGCTCATCTAGCGGGGGTTTCACGCAGTATTTT. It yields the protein CASSSSSGGFTQYF.

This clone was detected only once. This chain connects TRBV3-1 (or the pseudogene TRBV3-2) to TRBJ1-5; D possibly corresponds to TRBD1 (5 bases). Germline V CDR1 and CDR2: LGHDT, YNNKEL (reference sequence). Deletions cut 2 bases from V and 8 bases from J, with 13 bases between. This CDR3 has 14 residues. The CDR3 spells CASSQRGFREPQHF. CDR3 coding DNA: TGTGCCAGCAGCCAACGGGGGTTTAGAGAGCCCCAGCATTTT.

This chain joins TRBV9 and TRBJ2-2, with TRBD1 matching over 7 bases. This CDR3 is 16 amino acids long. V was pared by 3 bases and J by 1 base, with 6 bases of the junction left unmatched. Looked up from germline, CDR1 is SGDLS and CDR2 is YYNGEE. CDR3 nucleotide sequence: TGTGCCAGCAGCGATCGACAGGGCTGGAACACCGGGGAGCTGTTTTTT. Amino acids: CASSDRQGWNTGELFF.

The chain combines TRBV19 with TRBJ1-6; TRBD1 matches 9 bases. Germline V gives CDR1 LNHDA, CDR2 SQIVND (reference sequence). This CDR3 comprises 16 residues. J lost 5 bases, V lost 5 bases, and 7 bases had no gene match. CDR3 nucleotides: TGTGCCAGTAGTTCCCAGACAGGGGGACATAATTCACCCCTCCACTTT. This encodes CASSSQTGGHNSPLHF.

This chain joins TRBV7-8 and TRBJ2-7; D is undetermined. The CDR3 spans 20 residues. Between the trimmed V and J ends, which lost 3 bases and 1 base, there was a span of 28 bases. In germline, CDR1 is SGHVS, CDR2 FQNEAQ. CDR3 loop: CASSFTPMTGYLILSYEQYF. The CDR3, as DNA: TGTGCCAGCAGCTTCACCCCAATGACGGGTTATCTTATATTGTCCTACGAGCAGTACTTC.

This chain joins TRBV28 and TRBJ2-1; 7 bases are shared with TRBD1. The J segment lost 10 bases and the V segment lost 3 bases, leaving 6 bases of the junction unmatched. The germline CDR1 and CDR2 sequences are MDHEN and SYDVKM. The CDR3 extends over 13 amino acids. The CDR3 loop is CASSFGTAIEQFF. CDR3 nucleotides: TGTGCCAGCAGTTTCGGGACAGCTATAGAGCAGTTCTTC.

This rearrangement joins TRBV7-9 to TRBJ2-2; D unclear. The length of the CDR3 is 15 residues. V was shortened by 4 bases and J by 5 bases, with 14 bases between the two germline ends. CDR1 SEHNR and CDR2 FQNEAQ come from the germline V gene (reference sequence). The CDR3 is CASSSHGSRTGELFF. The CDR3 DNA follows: TGTGCCAGCAGCTCCCACGGGTCGCGGACCGGGGAGCTGTTTTTT.

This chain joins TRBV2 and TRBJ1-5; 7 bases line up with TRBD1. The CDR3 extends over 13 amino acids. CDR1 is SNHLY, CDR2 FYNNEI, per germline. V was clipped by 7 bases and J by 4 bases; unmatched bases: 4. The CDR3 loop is CASMRDRNQPQHF. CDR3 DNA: TGTGCCAGCATGCGGGACAGAAATCAGCCCCAGCATTTT. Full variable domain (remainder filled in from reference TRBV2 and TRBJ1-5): EPEVTQTPSHQVTQMGQEVILRCVPISNHLYFYWYRQILGQKVEFLVSFYNNEISEKSEIFDDQFSVERPDGSNFTLKIRSTKLEDSAMYFCASMRDRNQPQHFGDGTRLSIL.

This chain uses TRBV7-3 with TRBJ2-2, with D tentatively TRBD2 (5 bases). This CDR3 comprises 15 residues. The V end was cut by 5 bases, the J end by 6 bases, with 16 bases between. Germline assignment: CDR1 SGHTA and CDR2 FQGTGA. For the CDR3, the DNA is TGTGCCAGCAGCATGGGAGTTGCAGGAGCCGGGGAGCTGTTTTTT. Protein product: CASSMGVAGAGELFF.

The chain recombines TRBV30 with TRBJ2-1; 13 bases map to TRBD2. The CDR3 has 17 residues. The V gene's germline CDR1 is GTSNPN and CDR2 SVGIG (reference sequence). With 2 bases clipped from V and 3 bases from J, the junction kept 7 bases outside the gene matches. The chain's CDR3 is CAWSYRLAGGLYNEQFF. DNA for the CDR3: TGTGCCTGGAGTTACAGACTAGCGGGGGGCCTCTACAATGAGCAGTTCTTC.

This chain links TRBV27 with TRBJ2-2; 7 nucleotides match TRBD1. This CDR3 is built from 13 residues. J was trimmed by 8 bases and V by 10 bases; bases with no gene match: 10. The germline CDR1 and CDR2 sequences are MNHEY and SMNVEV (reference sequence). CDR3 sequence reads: CATSGQLMGELFF. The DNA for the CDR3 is TGTGCCACCTCGGGACAGCTAATGGGGGAGCTGTTTTTT.

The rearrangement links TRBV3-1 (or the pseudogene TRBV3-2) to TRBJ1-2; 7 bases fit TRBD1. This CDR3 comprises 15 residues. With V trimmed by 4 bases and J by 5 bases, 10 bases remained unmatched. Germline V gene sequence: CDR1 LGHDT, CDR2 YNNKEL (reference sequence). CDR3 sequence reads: CASSLGTDHGYGYTF. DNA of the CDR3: TGTGCCAGCAGCCTCGGGACAGACCACGGGTATGGCTACACCTTC.

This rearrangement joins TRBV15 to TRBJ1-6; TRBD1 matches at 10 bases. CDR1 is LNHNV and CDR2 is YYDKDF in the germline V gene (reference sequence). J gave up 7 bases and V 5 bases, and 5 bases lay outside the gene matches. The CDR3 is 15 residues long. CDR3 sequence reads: CATSVDRGRNSPLHF. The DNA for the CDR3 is TGTGCCACCAGCGTGGACAGGGGGAGGAATTCACCCCTCCACTTT.

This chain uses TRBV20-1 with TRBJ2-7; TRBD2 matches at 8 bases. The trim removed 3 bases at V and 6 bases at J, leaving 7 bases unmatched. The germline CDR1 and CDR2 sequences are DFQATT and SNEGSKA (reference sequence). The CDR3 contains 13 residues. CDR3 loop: CSASHGLAPEQYF. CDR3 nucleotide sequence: TGCAGTGCTAGTCACGGACTAGCCCCCGAGCAGTACTTC.

Written as DNA, the CDR3 is TGCGCCAGCAGCCCGACTGGGACTAGGTACAATGAGCAGTTCTTC. It specifies CASSPTGTRYNEQFF. The V gene is TRBV5-1, the J gene TRBJ2-1, with 8 bases lining up with TRBD2. CDR1 is SGHRS, CDR2 YFSETQ, per germline. Unmatched junction bases numbered 7, after V lost 4 bases and J lost 4 bases. The CDR3 has 15 residues.

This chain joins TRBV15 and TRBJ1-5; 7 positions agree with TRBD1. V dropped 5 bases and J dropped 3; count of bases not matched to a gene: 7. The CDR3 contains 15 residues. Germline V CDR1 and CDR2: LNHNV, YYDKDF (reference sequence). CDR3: CATSPVRGFNQPQHF. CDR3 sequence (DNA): TGTGCCACCAGCCCGGTCAGGGGGTTCAATCAGCCCCAGCATTTT.

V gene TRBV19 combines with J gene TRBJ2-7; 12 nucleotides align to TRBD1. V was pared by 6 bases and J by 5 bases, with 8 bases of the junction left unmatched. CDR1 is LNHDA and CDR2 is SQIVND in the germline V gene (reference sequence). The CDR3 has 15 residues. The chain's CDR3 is CASRPGTGGVDEQYF. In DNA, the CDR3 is TGTGCCAGTAGGCCCGGGACAGGGGGCGTGGACGAGCAGTACTTC.

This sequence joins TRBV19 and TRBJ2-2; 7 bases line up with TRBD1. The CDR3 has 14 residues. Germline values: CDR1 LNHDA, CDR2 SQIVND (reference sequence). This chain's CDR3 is CATGASGGTGELFF. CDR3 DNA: TGTGCAACTGGTGCGTCAGGGGGCACCGGGGAGCTGTTTTTT.